The present TCR beta chain was sequenced within a study of T cells expressing NK-cell markers. The length of the CDR3 is 16 residues. Germline CDR1 is SGHTA and CDR2 is FQGNSA. Study findings and constraints: The CD3+CD56-NKG2C+ fraction of several donors was also led by these clonotypes. It remained uncertain whether the expanded NKG2C+ T cell clones were specific for HCMV antigens.

A remark on this clonotype: The antigen is unknown.

For TCR beta, cDNA was produced by 5'RACE template switching with UMIs. TCRdb re-called the 5' RACE reads and gives one entry per CDR3 protein, without DNA. This sample contains fewer than 550,000 distinct CDR3 sequences. The sample consisted of blood T cells: a sorted CD56 or NKG2C T cell subset, CD4+ or CD8+ T cells, or bulk PBMC T cells (not recorded which). The chain uses TRBV7-2 and TRBJ2-1; the D gene TCRdb calls, TRBD2, cannot be checked with no DNA. This TCR came from a woman aged 45-65 years in good health. CDR3 region: CASSVGEAGGDHEQFF.